The 15 T cell receptor beta chains below all came from one sample that was sequenced in a study of blood T cell repertoires in COVID-19. Libraries were prepared by immunoSEQ multiplex PCR; TCRdb keeps only in-frame clonotypes and omits some of them. The sample holds around 270,000 clones, 80% to 90% seen once. Sequenced sample: peripheral blood. These receptors were collected from a man aged 40-49 years with acute or convalescent COVID-19.

Comments on this clone: Mismatch with germline at one junction end may stem from a read error. The genes are TRBV24-1 and TRBJ2-5, with D possibly TRBD1 on 6 matching bases. Germline values: CDR1 KGHDR, CDR2 SFDVKD. This CDR3 region has 18 residues. The CDR3 DNA sequence: TGTGCCACCACCTACCGGGACACCAATAAGTCCTCAATAGAGTCCCAGTACTTC. Translated: CATTYRDTNKSSIESQYF.

The J gene is TRBJ2-1, the V gene TRBV7-8; 10 bases are shared with TRBD2. V lost 2 bases and J lost 8; bases outside the gene matches: 12. Germline V gene sequence: CDR1 SGHVS, CDR2 FQNEAQ. CDR3 length equals 17 residues. The CDR3 sequence: CASSLRVAGGPRDEQFF. CDR3 DNA sequence: TGTGCCAGCAGCTTAAGGGTAGCGGGGGGCCCAAGGGATGAGCAGTTCTTC.

V and J are TRBV19 and TRBJ1-2; the match to TRBD1 covers 7 bases. Germline trimming cut 6 bases from V and 3 bases from J; bases unmatched to any gene: 10. The CDR3 totals 15 residues. From germline, CDR1 is LNHDA and CDR2 SQIVND (reference sequence). The CDR3 DNA reads TGTGCCAGTAGCAGCGCCACAGGGGAACACTATGGCTACACCTTC. Amino acids: CASSSATGEHYGYTF.

This rearrangement joins TRBV11-2 to TRBJ2-7, with a possible D match to TRBD2 (6 bases). The CDR3 totals 14 residues. The V gene lost 5 bases and the J gene lost 2 bases, with 13 bases spanning the gap. Germline lookup yields CDR1 SGHAT and CDR2 FQNNGV. The CDR3 DNA is TGTGCCAGCAGCCCGCGTGGCGGGACCTACGAGCAGTACTTC. Amino acids: CASSPRGGTYEQYF.

This clone was recorded once. This rearrangement joins TRBV6-5 to TRBJ1-4; 7 bases fit TRBD1. V shed 5 bases and J 4 bases; nucleotides not matched to a gene: 1. The CDR3 length is 13 residues. Germline CDR1 reads MNHEY; CDR2 reads SVGAGI. The chain's CDR3 is CASSRDSNEKLFF. The CDR3 nucleotides read TGTGCCAGCAGTCGGGACAGTAATGAAAAACTGTTTTTT.

V gene TRBV3-1 (or the pseudogene TRBV3-2) combines with J gene TRBJ1-6; 7 nucleotides agree with TRBD1. The V and J ends lost 5 bases and 12 bases, in that order; junction bases with no gene match: 7. CDR1 is LGHDT and CDR2 is YNNKEL in the germline V gene (reference sequence). This CDR3 spans 13 amino acids. CDR3 in DNA: TGTGCCAGCAGCTGGGACAGAGGTGTACCCCTCCACTTT. Translating gives CASSWDRGVPLHF.

The rearrangement links TRBV29-1 to TRBJ2-3; 8 nucleotides match TRBD2. The trim removed 2 bases at V and 5 bases at J, leaving 0 bases unmatched. Germline CDR1 reads SQVTM; CDR2 reads ANQGSEA. The CDR3 has 12 residues. This CDR3 is CSVELAGDTQYF. The CDR3 DNA is TGCAGCGTTGAACTAGCGGGAGATACGCAGTATTTT.

The chain combines TRBV2 with TRBJ1-1; maybe TRBD1 (6 bases). Trimming took off 1 base at V and 2 bases at J, with 11 bases between the two ends. The CDR3 is made up of 15 amino acids. CDR1 is SNHLY and CDR2 is FYNNEI in the germline V gene. Here the CDR3 reads CASSEGGTINTEAFF. CDR3 in DNA: TGTGCCAGCAGTGAAGGGGGGACAATTAACACTGAAGCTTTCTTT.

The J gene is TRBJ2-3, the V gene TRBV5-1, with a weak D call TRBD1 (6 bases). This CDR3 contains 13 residues. The germline V and J ends were trimmed by 3 bases and 2 bases, with 7 bases remaining between them. Germline CDR1 reads SGHRS; CDR2 reads YFSETQ. The CDR3 region is CASSSGVTDTQYF. CDR3 in DNA: TGCGCCAGCAGCTCAGGGGTCACAGATACGCAGTATTTT.

Only one count was recorded for this clone. The chain uses TRBV10-3 and TRBJ1-5, with D perhaps TRBD1 (6 bases). V gave up 1 base and J gave up 5 bases, with 15 bases separating them. Germline lookup yields CDR1 ENHRY and CDR2 SYGVKD. This CDR3 region has 16 residues. CDR3 region: CAISEYGQLEDQPQHF. The DNA for the CDR3 is TGTGCCATCAGTGAGTACGGACAGCTAGAGGATCAGCCCCAGCATTTT.

V is TRBV6-4 and J is TRBJ1-6; 7 bases map to TRBD1. The germline CDR1 and CDR2 sequences are MRHNA and SNTAGT. Losses at the gene ends were 4 bases for V and 7 bases for J; bases not matched to a gene: 1. CDR3 length: 13 residues. The CDR3 region has the DNA TGTGCCAGCAGTGGACAGGGAAATTCACCCCTCCACTTT. Protein: CASSGQGNSPLHF.

This sequence joins TRBV5-6 and TRBJ1-4; 9 bases fit TRBD1. The V gene's germline CDR1 is SGHDT and CDR2 YYEEEE. J was trimmed by 7 bases and V by 4 bases; bases with no gene match: 14. The length of the CDR3 is 17 residues. The CDR3 DNA reads TGTGCCAGCAGCCCCGGGGATAACAGGGGGCGTGGTGAAAAACTGTTTTTT. It translates to CASSPGDNRGRGEKLFF.

This sequence joins TRBV5-1 and TRBJ1-3; no clear D. The CDR3 length is 16 residues. V lost 4 bases and J lost 0, with 14 bases in between. The germline V gene has CDR1 SGHRS and CDR2 YFSETQ. This chain's CDR3 is CASSPLPVSSGNTIYF. The DNA for the CDR3 is TGCGCCAGCAGCCCCCTCCCGGTTAGCTCTGGAAACACCATATATTTT.

The table lists this clone with a few counts. The rearrangement joins TRBV10-2 to TRBJ2-2; 9 bases agree with TRBD1. CDR3 length equals 15 residues. Germline V gives CDR1 WSHSY, CDR2 SAAADI. V lost 7 bases and J lost 6; bases outside the gene matches: 9. CDR3 bases: TGCGCCAGCAATGGGGGGACAGGGAGTTCCGGGGAGCTGTTTTTT. Its translation is CASNGGTGSSGELFF.

This clone has only one observation. The rearrangement uses TRBV5-1 and TRBJ1-1, with D perhaps TRBD1 (6 bases). Trimming cost V 3 bases and J 1 base, with 13 bases left between them. CDR1 and CDR2 from the germline V gene are SGHRS and YFSETQ. The CDR3 length is 15 residues. The CDR3 DNA reads as TGCGCCAGCAGCTGGTTGCCAGGGGCGAACACTGAAGCTTTCTTT. As protein: CASSWLPGANTEAFF.